The clone carrying this T cell receptor (beta chain) was counted a few times. Antigen unknown. Only in-frame clones appear in the TCRdb table, and some are missing; sequencing was by immunoSEQ multiplex PCR. The data hold about a million clones, with 60% to 85% observed a single time. The CD4+ fraction was divided into a CD45RA+ naive subset and a CD45RA-negative memory subset. J lost 3 bases, V lost 6 bases, and 5 bases had no gene match. The germline gives CDR1 SQVTM, CDR2 ANQGSEA. The CDR3 contains 13 residues. This sample was included in a study of shared clonotypes between healthy human individuals. The study, taken as a whole, reports: Naive CD4 clonotype sharing across a few donors was 4% to 5%. A reduction in generation probabilities was seen for non-shared clonotypes relative to those shared by all four donors. Memory subsets had estimated richness that was generally smaller than that of naive subsets.

This TCR derives from a young man in good health. The V and J genes are TRBV29-1 and TRBJ1-3; 7 bases align to TRBD1. Material: memory CD4+ T cells sorted from blood. Stated subset: CD45RA-negative fraction. For the CDR3, the DNA is TGCAGCGTACAGGGGAGAAGTGGAAACACCATATATTTT. This sequence encodes CSVQGRSGNTIYF.